The clone carrying this T cell receptor (beta chain) has a handful of counts. What it binds is not known. The data stem from a study of T-cell memory formation after mild COVID-19. Whole-study findings and limits: Mainly CM and EM harbored the contracting CD4+ clones; mainly EMRA harbored the CD8+ ones. Day 15 to 85 contractors were CD4/CD8 balanced; later expanders leaned CD4+.

5'RACE primed at constant segments yielded TCR alpha and TCR beta cDNA libraries bearing sample barcodes and UMIs. TCRdb processed the 5' RACE reads anew with MiXCR; each CDR3 protein has one entry. The sample has some 130,000 distinct CDR3 sequences, about 18% seen once. Sequencing input: PBMCs or a T cell subset sorted from them (not recorded which). This clonotype was sampled from a man in his late teens or twenties who had mild COVID-19 (a few samples of this study predate the infection). Cell type and time point are not known.

This chain's CDR3 is CSASFTDTQYF. The CDR3 coding sequence is TGCAGTGCTAGTTTCACAGATACGCAGTATTTT. V gene TRBV20-1 combines with J gene TRBJ2-3; D gene uncertain. The V gene lost 3 bases and the J gene lost 2 bases, with 3 bases spanning the gap. Germline values: CDR1 DFQATT, CDR2 SNEGSKA (reference sequence). The CDR3 loop spans 11 amino acids.